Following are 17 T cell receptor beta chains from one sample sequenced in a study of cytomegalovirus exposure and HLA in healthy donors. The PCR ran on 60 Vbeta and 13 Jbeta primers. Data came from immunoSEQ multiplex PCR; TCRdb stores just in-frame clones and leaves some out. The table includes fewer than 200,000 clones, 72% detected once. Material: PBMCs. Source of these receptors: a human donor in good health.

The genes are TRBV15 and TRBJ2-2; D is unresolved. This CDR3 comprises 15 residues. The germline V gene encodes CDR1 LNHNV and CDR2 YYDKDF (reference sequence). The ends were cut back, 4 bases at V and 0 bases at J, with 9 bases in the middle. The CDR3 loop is CATSTYRTNTGELFF. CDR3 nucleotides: TGTGCCACCAGCACTTACAGAACGAACACCGGGGAGCTGTTTTTT.

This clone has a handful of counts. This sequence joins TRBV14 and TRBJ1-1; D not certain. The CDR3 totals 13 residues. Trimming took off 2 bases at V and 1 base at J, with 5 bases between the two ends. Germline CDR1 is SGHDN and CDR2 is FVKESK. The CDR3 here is CASSQPENTEAFF. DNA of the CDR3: TGTGCCAGCAGCCAACCAGAGAACACTGAAGCTTTCTTT.

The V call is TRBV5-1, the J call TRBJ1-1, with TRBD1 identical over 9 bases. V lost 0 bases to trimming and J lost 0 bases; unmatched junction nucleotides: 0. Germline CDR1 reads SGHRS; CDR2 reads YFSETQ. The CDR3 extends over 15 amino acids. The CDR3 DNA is TGCGCCAGCAGCTTGGGGGACAGGGTGAACACTGAAGCTTTCTTT. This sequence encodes CASSLGDRVNTEAFF. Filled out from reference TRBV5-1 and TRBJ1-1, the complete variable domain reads KAGVTQTPRYLIKTRGQQVTLSCSPISGHRSVSWYQQTPGQGLQFLFEYFSETQRNKGNFPGRFSGRQFSNSRSEMNVSTLELGDSALYLCASSLGDRVNTEAFFGQGTRLTVV.

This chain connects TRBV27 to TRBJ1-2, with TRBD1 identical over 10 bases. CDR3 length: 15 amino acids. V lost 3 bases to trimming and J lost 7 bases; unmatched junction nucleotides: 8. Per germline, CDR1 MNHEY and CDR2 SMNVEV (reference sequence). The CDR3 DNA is TGTGCCAGCAGTTTTTCCCGACAGGGGGCGTCTGGCTACACCTTC. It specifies CASSFSRQGASGYTF.

For the CDR3, the DNA is TGCGCCAGCAGGGCAGGACTAGCGGGGGTCTACGAGCAGTACTTC. It is translated as CASRAGLAGVYEQYF. The gene calls are TRBV4-1 and TRBJ2-7; 13 bases align to TRBD2. Germline loops: CDR1 MGHRA, CDR2 YSYEKL. V shed 6 bases, J shed 3 bases, and the junction held 5 bases outside the gene matches. The CDR3 is made up of 15 amino acids.

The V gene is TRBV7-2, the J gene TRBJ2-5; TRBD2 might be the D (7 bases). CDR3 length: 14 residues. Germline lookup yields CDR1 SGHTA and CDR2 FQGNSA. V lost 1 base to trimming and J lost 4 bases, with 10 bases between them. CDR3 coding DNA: TGTGCCAGCAGCTTAGTCGGGGGGCGAGAGACCCAGTACTTC. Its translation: CASSLVGGRETQYF.

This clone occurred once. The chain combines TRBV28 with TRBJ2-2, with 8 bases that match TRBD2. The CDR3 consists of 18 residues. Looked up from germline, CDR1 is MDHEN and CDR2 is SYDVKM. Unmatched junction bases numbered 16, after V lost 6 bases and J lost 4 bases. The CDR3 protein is CASSPRLSDGRGTGELFF. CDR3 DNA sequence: TGTGCCAGCAGCCCCCGGTTGAGCGACGGGAGGGGCACCGGGGAGCTGTTTTTT.

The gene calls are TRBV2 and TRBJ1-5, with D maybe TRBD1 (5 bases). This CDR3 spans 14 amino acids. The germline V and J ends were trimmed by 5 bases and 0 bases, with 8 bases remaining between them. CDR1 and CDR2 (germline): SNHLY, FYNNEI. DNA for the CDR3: TGTGCCAGCAGTCCTGACAGTAGCAATCAGCCCCAGCATTTT. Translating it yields CASSPDSSNQPQHF.

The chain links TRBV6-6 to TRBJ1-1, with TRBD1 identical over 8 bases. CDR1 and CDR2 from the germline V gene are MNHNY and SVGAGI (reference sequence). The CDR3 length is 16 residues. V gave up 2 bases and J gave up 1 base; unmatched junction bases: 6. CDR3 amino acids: CASSYPTGAWNTEAFF. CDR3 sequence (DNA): TGTGCCAGCAGTTACCCGACAGGGGCGTGGAACACTGAAGCTTTCTTT.

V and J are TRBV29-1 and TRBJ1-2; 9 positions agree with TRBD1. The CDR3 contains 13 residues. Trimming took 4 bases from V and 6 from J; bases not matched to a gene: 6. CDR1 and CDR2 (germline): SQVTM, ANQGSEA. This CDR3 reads CSVVYGTGNGYTF. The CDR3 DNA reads TGCAGCGTTGTTTATGGGACAGGGAATGGCTACACCTTC.

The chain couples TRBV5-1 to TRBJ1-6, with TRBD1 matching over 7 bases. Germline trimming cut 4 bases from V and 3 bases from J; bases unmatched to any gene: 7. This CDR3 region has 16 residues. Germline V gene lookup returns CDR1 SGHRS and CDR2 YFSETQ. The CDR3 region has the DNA TGCGCCAGCAGCCCGCCCGGGACAGACTATAATTCACCCCTCCACTTT. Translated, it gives CASSPPGTDYNSPLHF.

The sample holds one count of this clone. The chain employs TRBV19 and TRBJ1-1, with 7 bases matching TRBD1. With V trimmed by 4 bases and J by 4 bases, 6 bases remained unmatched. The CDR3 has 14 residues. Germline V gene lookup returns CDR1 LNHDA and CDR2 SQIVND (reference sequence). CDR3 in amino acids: CASSTQGRGTEAFF. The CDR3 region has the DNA TGTGCCAGTAGTACACAGGGGCGCGGCACTGAAGCTTTCTTT.

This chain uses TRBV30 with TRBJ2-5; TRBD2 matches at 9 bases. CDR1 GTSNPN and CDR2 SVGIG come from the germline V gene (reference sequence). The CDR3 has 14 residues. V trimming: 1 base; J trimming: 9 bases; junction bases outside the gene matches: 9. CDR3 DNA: TGTGCCTGGAGTGCCGGGACTAGCTTCTTGGCCCAGTACTTC. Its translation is CAWSAGTSFLAQYF.

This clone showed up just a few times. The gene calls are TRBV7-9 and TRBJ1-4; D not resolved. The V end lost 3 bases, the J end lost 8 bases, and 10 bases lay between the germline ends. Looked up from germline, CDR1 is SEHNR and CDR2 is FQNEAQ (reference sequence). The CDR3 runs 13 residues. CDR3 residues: CASSFPGHEKLFF. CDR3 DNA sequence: TGTGCCAGCAGCTTCCCAGGTCACGAAAAACTGTTTTTT.

CDR3 coding DNA: TGTGCCAGCAGCCCCGTAGCTGGGGCCAACGTCCTGACTTTC. Translation: CASSPVAGANVLTF. The chain is built from TRBV9 and TRBJ2-6; unclear D gene. V lost 4 bases and J 2 bases, leaving 7 bases between the germline ends. The germline gives CDR1 SGDLS, CDR2 YYNGEE. The CDR3 is 14 residues long.

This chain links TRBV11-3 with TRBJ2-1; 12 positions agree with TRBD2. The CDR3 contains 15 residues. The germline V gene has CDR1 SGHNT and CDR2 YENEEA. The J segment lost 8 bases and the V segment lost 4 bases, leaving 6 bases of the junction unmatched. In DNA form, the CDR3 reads TGTGCCAGCAGCTCCGGGCTAGCGGGGGGGGATGAGCAGTTCTTC. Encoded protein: CASSSGLAGGDEQFF.

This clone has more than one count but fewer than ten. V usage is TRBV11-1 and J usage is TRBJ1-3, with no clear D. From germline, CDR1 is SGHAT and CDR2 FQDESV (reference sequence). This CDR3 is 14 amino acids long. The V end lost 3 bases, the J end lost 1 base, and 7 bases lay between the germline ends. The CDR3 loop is CASSLSRSGNTIYF. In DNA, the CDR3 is TGTGCCAGCAGCTTGTCTCGGTCTGGAAACACCATATATTTT.